This T cell receptor (beta chain) was recovered during a study of OX40 agonist ivuxolimab in advanced cancers. This clone turned up a few times. Repertoires were generated with immunoSEQ multiplex PCR, while TCRdb's copy carries only in-frame clones and drops some. The table lists about 49,000 clones, roughly 85% of them singletons. V was trimmed by 1 base and J by 6 bases, leaving 3 bases between them. The CDR3 totals 11 residues. Germline CDR1 reads MGHRA; CDR2 reads YSYEKL. Material: CD4+ or CD8+ T cells sorted from blood, obtained in a trial of the OX40 agonist ivuxolimab. V usage is TRBV4-1 and J usage is TRBJ1-2; D remains unclear. The sequence derives from an adult with an advanced solid tumor such as melanoma, head and neck, liver or kidney cancer. The CDR3 is CASSQGDGYTF. CDR3 sequence (DNA): TGCGCCAGCAGCCAAGGGGATGGCTACACCTTC.